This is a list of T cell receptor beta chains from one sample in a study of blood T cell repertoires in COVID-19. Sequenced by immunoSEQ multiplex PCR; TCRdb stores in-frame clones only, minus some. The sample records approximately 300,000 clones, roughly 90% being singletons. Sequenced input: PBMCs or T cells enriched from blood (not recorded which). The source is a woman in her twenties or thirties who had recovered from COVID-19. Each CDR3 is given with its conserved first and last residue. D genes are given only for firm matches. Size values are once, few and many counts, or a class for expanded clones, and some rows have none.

CDR3 protein: CATTVQTGNTGELFF
CDR3 DNA: TGCGCCACCACAGTCCAGACAGGAAACACCGGGGAGCTGTTTTTT
clone size: .
J gene: TRBJ2-2
V gene: TRBV5-1
D gene: .
CDR3 length: 15

CDR3 protein: CASSTPGTGELFF
CDR3 DNA: TGTGCCAGCAGCACCCCGGGCACCGGGGAGCTGTTTTTT
clone size: .
J gene: TRBJ2-2
V gene: TRBV7-3
D gene: .
CDR3 length: 13

CDR3 protein: CASRDSGGAYEQYF
CDR3 DNA: TGTGCCAGCAGGGACAGCGGAGGAGCCTACGAGCAGTACTTC
clone size: .
J gene: TRBJ2-7
V gene: TRBV6-5
D gene: .
CDR3 length: 14

CDR3 protein: CASSQEALASYEQYF
CDR3 DNA: TGCGCCAGCAGCCAAGAAGCACTAGCTTCCTACGAGCAGTACTTC
clone size: few
J gene: TRBJ2-7
V gene: TRBV4-1
D gene: .
CDR3 length: 15

CDR3 protein: CASSEQGTYNEQFF
CDR3 DNA: TGTGCCAGCAGTGAACAGGGCACTTACAATGAGCAGTTCTTC
clone size: once
J gene: TRBJ2-1
V gene: TRBV25-1
D gene: .
CDR3 length: 14

CDR3 protein: CASSPTRTRKYF
CDR3 DNA: TGTGCCAGCAGTCCTACTAGAACGAGAAAGTACTTC
clone size: .
J gene: TRBJ2-7
V gene: TRBV2
D gene: .
CDR3 length: 12

CDR3 protein: CASSVTGNYGYTF
CDR3 DNA: TGTGCCAGCAGCGTAACAGGGAACTATGGCTACACCTTC
clone size: .
J gene: TRBJ1-2
V gene: TRBV9
D gene: .
CDR3 length: 13

CDR3 protein: CASSQDRSSVKQETQYF
CDR3 DNA: TGTGCCAGCAGCCAAGACCGCTCGAGCGTAAAGCAAGAGACCCAGTACTTC
clone size: .
J gene: TRBJ2-5
V gene: TRBV3-1/TRBV3-2
D gene: .
CDR3 length: 17

CDR3 protein: CASSLKAGLLNSYEQYF
CDR3 DNA: TGTGCCAGCAGTTTGAAGGCGGGACTACTGAACTCCTACGAGCAGTACTTC
clone size: .
J gene: TRBJ2-7
V gene: TRBV28
D gene: TRBD2
CDR3 length: 17

CDR3 protein: CAWSVGRDTQYF
CDR3 DNA: TGTGCCTGGAGTGTCGGGAGGGATACGCAGTATTTT
clone size: .
J gene: TRBJ2-3
V gene: TRBV30
D gene: TRBD2
CDR3 length: 12

CDR3 protein: CASSLAGAPTLFF
CDR3 DNA: TGTGCCAGCAGCTTAGCTGGGGCCCCTACACTGTTTTTT
clone size: .
J gene: TRBJ2-2
V gene: TRBV11-2
D gene: .
CDR3 length: 13

CDR3 protein: CASRRGVNTEAFF
CDR3 DNA: TGCGCCAGCAGAAGAGGTGTGAACACTGAAGCTTTCTTT
clone size: .
J gene: TRBJ1-1
V gene: TRBV10-2
D gene: .
CDR3 length: 13

CDR3 protein: CAISGSPQGPGTEAFF
CDR3 DNA: TGTGCCATCAGTGGATCCCCACAGGGGCCGGGCACTGAAGCTTTCTTT
clone size: once
J gene: TRBJ1-1
V gene: TRBV10-3
D gene: TRBD1
CDR3 length: 16

CDR3 protein: CASSDNRGLYGYTF
CDR3 DNA: TGTGCCAGCAGCGACAACAGGGGGCTCTATGGCTACACCTTC
clone size: once
J gene: TRBJ1-2
V gene: TRBV13
D gene: TRBD1
CDR3 length: 14

CDR3 protein: CASSLGSEGYNEQFF
CDR3 DNA: TGCGCCAGCAGCTTGGGGAGTGAAGGATACAATGAGCAGTTCTTC
clone size: .
J gene: TRBJ2-1
V gene: TRBV5-1
D gene: .
CDR3 length: 15

CDR3 protein: CASSLQGIGSYNSPLHF
CDR3 DNA: TGTGCCAGCAGTCTACAGGGGATCGGATCCTATAATTCACCCCTCCACTTT
clone size: .
J gene: TRBJ1-6
V gene: TRBV2
D gene: TRBD1
CDR3 length: 17

CDR3 protein: CASSLALASGTSTDTQYF
CDR3 DNA: TGTGCCAGCAGCTTAGCGTTGGCTAGCGGGACTAGCACAGATACGCAGTATTTT
clone size: .
J gene: TRBJ2-3
V gene: TRBV7-9
D gene: TRBD2
CDR3 length: 18

CDR3 protein: CASSPQRELSNEQFF
CDR3 DNA: TGTGCCAGCAGCCCCCAGCGGGAGTTAAGCAATGAGCAGTTCTTC
clone size: .
J gene: TRBJ2-1
V gene: TRBV7-3
D gene: TRBD2
CDR3 length: 15

CDR3 protein: CASSFLVASNEQFF
CDR3 DNA: TGTGCCAGCAGTTTCCTCGTGGCCTCCAATGAGCAGTTCTTC
clone size: .
J gene: TRBJ2-1
V gene: TRBV27
D gene: .
CDR3 length: 14

CDR3 protein: CSASERLNEKLFF
CDR3 DNA: TGCAGTGCTAGTGAGCGGTTAAATGAAAAACTGTTTTTT
clone size: .
J gene: TRBJ1-4
V gene: TRBV20-1
D gene: .
CDR3 length: 13

CDR3 protein: CASSFLNRGESGTEAFF
CDR3 DNA: TGTGCCAGCAGTTTCCTAAACAGGGGGGAGTCGGGCACTGAAGCTTTCTTT
clone size: .
J gene: TRBJ1-1
V gene: TRBV2
D gene: TRBD1
CDR3 length: 17

CDR3 protein: CSVSNWGTSGSGELFF
CDR3 DNA: TGCAGCGTCTCCAATTGGGGGACTAGCGGGTCCGGGGAGCTGTTTTTT
clone size: .
J gene: TRBJ2-2
V gene: TRBV29-1
D gene: TRBD2
CDR3 length: 16

CDR3 protein: CASTAPVPDSRGTEAFF
CDR3 DNA: TGTGCCAGCACCGCCCCGGTACCAGACAGCAGGGGCACTGAAGCTTTCTTT
clone size: .
J gene: TRBJ1-1
V gene: TRBV7-9
D gene: .
CDR3 length: 17

CDR3 protein: CASSLWGTGWIVYNEQFF
CDR3 DNA: TGTGCCAGCAGCTTGTGGGGGACAGGGTGGATAGTCTACAATGAGCAGTTCTTC
clone size: .
J gene: TRBJ2-1
V gene: TRBV5-6
D gene: TRBD1
CDR3 length: 18

CDR3 protein: CASSFRDRHNSPLHF
CDR3 DNA: TGTGCCAGCAGTTTTAGGGACAGGCATAATTCACCCCTCCACTTT
clone size: once
J gene: TRBJ1-6
V gene: TRBV28
D gene: TRBD1
CDR3 length: 15

CDR3 protein: CAITRTGTANTEAFF
CDR3 DNA: TGTGCCATCACACGAACCGGGACAGCGAACACTGAAGCTTTCTTT
clone size: few
J gene: TRBJ1-1
V gene: TRBV10-3
D gene: TRBD1
CDR3 length: 15

CDR3 protein: CASSWDSPLLRGSPLHF
CDR3 DNA: TGTGCCAGCAGTTGGGACTCGCCGCTCTTGAGGGGTTCACCCCTCCACTTT
clone size: once
J gene: TRBJ1-6
V gene: TRBV27
D gene: .
CDR3 length: 17

CDR3 protein: CASSPGGGHTQYF
CDR3 DNA: TGTGCCAGCAGCCCAGGCGGGGGTCATACGCAGTATTTT
clone size: .
J gene: TRBJ2-3
V gene: TRBV25-1
D gene: TRBD2
CDR3 length: 13

CDR3 protein: CASSQGSTGEVF
CDR3 DNA: TGTGCCAGCAGCCAAGGGTCGACAGGGGAAGTCTTC
clone size: .
J gene: TRBJ2-1
V gene: TRBV3-1/TRBV3-2
D gene: TRBD1
CDR3 length: 12

CDR3 protein: CASSLDRSEAFF
CDR3 DNA: TGTGCCAGCAGCTTAGATAGATCTGAAGCTTTCTTT
clone size: .
J gene: TRBJ1-1
V gene: TRBV11-2
D gene: .
CDR3 length: 12

CDR3 protein: CASSLEQGSEAFF
CDR3 DNA: TGTGCCAGCAGCTTGGAACAGGGATCTGAAGCTTTCTTT
clone size: .
J gene: TRBJ1-1
V gene: TRBV5-5
D gene: .
CDR3 length: 13

CDR3 protein: CASSTQGDTQYF
CDR3 DNA: TGTGCCAGTAGTACCCAGGGGGATACGCAGTATTTT
clone size: .
J gene: TRBJ2-3
V gene: TRBV19
D gene: .
CDR3 length: 12

CDR3 protein: CASSVEGLAVNEQFF
CDR3 DNA: TGTGCCAGCAGTGTAGAGGGACTAGCGGTCAATGAGCAGTTCTTC
clone size: .
J gene: TRBJ2-1
V gene: TRBV2
D gene: TRBD2
CDR3 length: 15

CDR3 protein: CASTASSGNTIYF
CDR3 DNA: TGTGCCAGCACAGCATCCTCTGGAAACACCATATATTTT
clone size: .
J gene: TRBJ1-3
V gene: TRBV18
D gene: .
CDR3 length: 13

CDR3 protein: CASSLITNNEQFF
CDR3 DNA: TGTGCCAGCAGCTTGATAACTAACAATGAGCAGTTCTTC
clone size: .
J gene: TRBJ2-1
V gene: TRBV7-3
D gene: .
CDR3 length: 13

CDR3 protein: CASSLAPGQGVNTEAFF
CDR3 DNA: TGTGCCAGCAGCTTAGCCCCGGGACAGGGAGTGAACACTGAAGCTTTCTTT
clone size: once
J gene: TRBJ1-1
V gene: TRBV7-9
D gene: TRBD1
CDR3 length: 17

CDR3 protein: CASSLQQGNYGYTF
CDR3 DNA: TGCGCCAGCAGCTTGCAGCAGGGTAACTATGGCTACACCTTC
clone size: .
J gene: TRBJ1-2
V gene: TRBV5-1
D gene: .
CDR3 length: 14

CDR3 protein: CARERQGQGSEQYF
CDR3 DNA: TGTGCCAGAGAACGCCAGGGACAGGGTTCCGAGCAGTACTTC
clone size: once
J gene: TRBJ2-7
V gene: TRBV2
D gene: TRBD1
CDR3 length: 14

CDR3 protein: CASSPGGSSYEQYF
CDR3 DNA: TGTGCCAGCAGCCCTGGGGGCAGCTCCTACGAGCAGTACTTC
clone size: once
J gene: TRBJ2-7
V gene: TRBV5-6
D gene: .
CDR3 length: 14

CDR3 protein: CASSLVSKCPPSSYNEQFF
CDR3 DNA: TGTGCCAGCAGCTTAGTCTCTAAGTGTCCCCCAAGCTCCTACAATGAGCAGTTCTTC
clone size: .
J gene: TRBJ2-1
V gene: TRBV7-4
D gene: .
CDR3 length: 19

CDR3 protein: CASSPSLRNQPQHF
CDR3 DNA: TGTGCCAGCAGTCCCAGTCTGCGCAATCAGCCCCAGCATTTT
clone size: .
J gene: TRBJ1-5
V gene: TRBV6-5
D gene: .
CDR3 length: 14

CDR3 protein: CASTPNFGTGDEKLFF
CDR3 DNA: TGTGCCAGCACACCTAACTTCGGGACAGGGGATGAAAAACTGTTTTTT
clone size: .
J gene: TRBJ1-4
V gene: TRBV28
D gene: TRBD1
CDR3 length: 16